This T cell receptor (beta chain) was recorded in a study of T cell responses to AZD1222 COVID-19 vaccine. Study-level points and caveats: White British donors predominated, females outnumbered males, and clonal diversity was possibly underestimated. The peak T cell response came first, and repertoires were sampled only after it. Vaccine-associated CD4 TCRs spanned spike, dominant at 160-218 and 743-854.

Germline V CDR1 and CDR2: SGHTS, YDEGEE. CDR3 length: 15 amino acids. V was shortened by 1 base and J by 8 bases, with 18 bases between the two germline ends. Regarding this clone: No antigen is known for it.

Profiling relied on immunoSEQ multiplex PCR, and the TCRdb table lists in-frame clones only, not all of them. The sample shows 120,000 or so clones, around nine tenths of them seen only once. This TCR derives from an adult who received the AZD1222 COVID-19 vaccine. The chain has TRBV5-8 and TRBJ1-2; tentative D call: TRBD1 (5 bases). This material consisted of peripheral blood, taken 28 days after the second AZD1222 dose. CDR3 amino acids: CASSLPQQGIRGYTF. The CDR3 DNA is TGTGCCAGCAGCTTGCCTCAGCAGGGAATAAGAGGCTACACCTTC. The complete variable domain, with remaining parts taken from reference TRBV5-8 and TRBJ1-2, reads EAGVTQSPTHLIKTRGQQATLRCSPISGHTSVYWYQQALGLGLQFLLWYDEGEERNRGNFPPRFSGRQFPNYSSELNVNALELEDSALYLCASSLPQQGIRGYTFGSGTRLTVV.